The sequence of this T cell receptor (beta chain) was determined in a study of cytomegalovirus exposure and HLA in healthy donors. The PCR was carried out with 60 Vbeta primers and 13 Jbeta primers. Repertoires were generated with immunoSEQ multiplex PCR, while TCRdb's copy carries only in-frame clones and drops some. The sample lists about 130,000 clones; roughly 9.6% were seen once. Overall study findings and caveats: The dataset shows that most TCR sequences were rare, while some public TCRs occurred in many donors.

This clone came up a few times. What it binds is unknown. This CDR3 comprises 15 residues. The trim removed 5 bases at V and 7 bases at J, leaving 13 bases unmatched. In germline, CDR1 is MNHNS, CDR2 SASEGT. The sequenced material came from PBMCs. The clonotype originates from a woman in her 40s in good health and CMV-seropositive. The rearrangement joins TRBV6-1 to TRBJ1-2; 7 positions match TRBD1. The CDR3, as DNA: TGTGCCAGCAGTACCCTTCTACAGGGGAATGGTGGCTACACCTTC. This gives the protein CASSTLLQGNGGYTF.